This TCR beta chain was identified in a study of spatial heterogeneity in lung cancer. In TCRdb, the 5' RACE reads were re-called with MiXCR into one record per CDR3 protein. Found here are about 13,000 distinct CDR3 sequences, approximately 5.5% of them singletons; the top ten hold under 30%. Many counts were recorded for this clonotype. Its antigen is unidentified. This beta chain is a stray sequence in a library constructed for alpha chains; its clone size is not meaningful. V was shortened by 4 bases and J by 4 bases, with 10 bases between the two germline ends. From germline, CDR1 is SGHRS and CDR2 YFSETQ. CDR3 size: 13 residues. Study-wide findings and caveats: Mutation tallies in tumors tracked expanded intratumoral alpha and beta TCR counts.

Stated time point: sample taken at primary tumor resection. There were 72 donors, all of them untreated patients with early-stage non-small cell lung cancer. The input material, whole RNA from tumor, nontumor lung or frozen PBMC, was sequenced unsorted. The sequenced sample was lung tumor tissue, obtained at surgery. This chain connects TRBV5-1 to TRBJ2-3; unclear D gene. This sequence originates from a male donor with early-stage non-small cell lung cancer. CDR3 loop: CASSPPGADTQYF. CDR3 bases: TGCGCCAGCAGCCCCCCAGGCGCAGATACGCAGTATTTT.